This TCR beta chain was sequenced for a study of blood T cell repertoires in COVID-19. Repertoires were generated with immunoSEQ multiplex PCR, while TCRdb's copy carries only in-frame clones and drops some. The table shows about 39,000 clones, with 87% occurring only once. Germline V gene data show CDR1 as LNHDA and CDR2 as SQIVND (reference sequence). CDR3 length equals 14 residues. V lost 4 bases and J 4 bases, leaving 11 bases between the germline ends. The chain joins TRBV19 to TRBJ1-5; D not resolved. The sequence derives from a man over 45 with active or convalescent COVID-19. Sequencing was performed on peripheral blood. CDR3 DNA: TGTGCCAGTAGTACCGTGGCACTAAATCAGCCCCAGCATTTT. This encodes CASSTVALNQPQHF.